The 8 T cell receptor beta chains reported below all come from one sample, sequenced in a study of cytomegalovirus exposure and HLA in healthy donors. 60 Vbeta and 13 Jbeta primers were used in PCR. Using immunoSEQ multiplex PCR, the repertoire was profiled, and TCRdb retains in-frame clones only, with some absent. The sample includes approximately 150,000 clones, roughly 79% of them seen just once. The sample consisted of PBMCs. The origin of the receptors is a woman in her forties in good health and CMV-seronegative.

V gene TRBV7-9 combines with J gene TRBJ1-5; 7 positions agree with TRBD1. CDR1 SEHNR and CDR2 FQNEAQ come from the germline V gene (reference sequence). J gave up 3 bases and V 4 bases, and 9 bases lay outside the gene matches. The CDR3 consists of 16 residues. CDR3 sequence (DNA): TGTGCCAGCAGCTCCGAAGGGGGCCTTTCCAATCAGCCCCAGCATTTT. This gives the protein CASSSEGGLSNQPQHF. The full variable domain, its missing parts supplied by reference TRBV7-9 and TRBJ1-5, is DTGVSQNPRHKITKRGQNVTFRCDPISEHNRLYWYRQTLGQGPEFLTYFQNEAQLEKSRLLSDRFSAERPKGSFSTLEIQRTEQGDSAMYLCASSSEGGLSNQPQHFGDGTRLSIL.

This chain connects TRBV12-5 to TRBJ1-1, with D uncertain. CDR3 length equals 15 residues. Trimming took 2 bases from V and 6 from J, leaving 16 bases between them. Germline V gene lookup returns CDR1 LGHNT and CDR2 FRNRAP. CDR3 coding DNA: TGTGCTAGTGGTTTGATGGAGAACGGAGTTGCTGAAGCTTTCTTT. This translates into CASGLMENGVAEAFF.

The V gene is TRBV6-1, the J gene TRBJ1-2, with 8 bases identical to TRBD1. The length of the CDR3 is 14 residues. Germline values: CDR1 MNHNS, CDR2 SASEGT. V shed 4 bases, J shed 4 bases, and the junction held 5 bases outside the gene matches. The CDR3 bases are TGTGCCAGCAGTGGCGGACAGGGTGGCTATGGCTACACCTTC. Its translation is CASSGGQGGYGYTF.

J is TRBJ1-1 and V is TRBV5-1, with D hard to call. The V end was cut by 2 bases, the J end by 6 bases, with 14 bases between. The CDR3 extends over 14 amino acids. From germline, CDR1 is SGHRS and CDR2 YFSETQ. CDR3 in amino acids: CASSFGQVGAEAFF. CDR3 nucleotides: TGCGCCAGCAGCTTCGGCCAGGTCGGGGCTGAAGCTTTCTTT.

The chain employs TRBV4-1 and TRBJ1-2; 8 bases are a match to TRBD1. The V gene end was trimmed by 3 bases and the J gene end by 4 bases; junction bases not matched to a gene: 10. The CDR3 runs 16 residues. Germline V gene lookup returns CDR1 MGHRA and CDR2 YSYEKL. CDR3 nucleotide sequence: TGCGCCAGCAGCCAGGCTGGGACAGGCCAGATCTATGGCTACACCTTC. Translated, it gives CASSQAGTGQIYGYTF.

CDR3 coding DNA: TGTGCCAGCAGTTCAACACGAGCCCAGACCGGGACACGGTATCCCCAGCACTCCTACGAGCAGTACTTC. Translating it yields CASSSTRAQTGTRYPQHSYEQYF. The chain uses TRBV27 and TRBJ2-5; tentative D call: TRBD1 (6 bases). The end of the DNA is better explained by TRBJ2-7, so the J call may be wrong. The CDR3 is made up of 23 amino acids. Germline V lookup: CDR1 MNHEY, CDR2 SMNVEV (reference sequence).

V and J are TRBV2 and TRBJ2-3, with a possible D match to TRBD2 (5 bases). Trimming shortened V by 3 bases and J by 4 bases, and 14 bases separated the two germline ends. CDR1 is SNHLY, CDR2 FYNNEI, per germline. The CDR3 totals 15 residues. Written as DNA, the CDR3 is TGTGCCAGCAGTGACCCCTTACTAGGCGCAGATACGCAGTATTTT. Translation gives CASSDPLLGADTQYF.

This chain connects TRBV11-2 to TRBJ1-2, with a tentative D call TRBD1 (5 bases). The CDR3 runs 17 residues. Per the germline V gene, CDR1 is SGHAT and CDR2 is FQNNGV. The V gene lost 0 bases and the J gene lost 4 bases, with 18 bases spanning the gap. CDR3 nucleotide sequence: TGTGCCAGCAGCTTAGACGGGCCCGGGGGAAGGATCTATGGCTACACCTTC. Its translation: CASSLDGPGGRIYGYTF.